This T cell receptor beta chain was profiled in a study of regulatory T cells in long-lasting Graves disease. Whole-study results and caveats: Repertoires from persistent disease leaned toward TRBV28, TRBJ1-2 and TRBJ2-5.

iRepertoire HTBI primers and Arm-PCR of CDR3 regions built TCR beta libraries. TCRdb re-analysed the multiplex PCR reads in MiXCR, keeping a single row per CDR3 protein. The repertoire holds 400,000 to 600,000 distinct CDR3 sequences, about 22% seen once, with 7% to 9% in the top ten. This CDR3 region has 18 residues. Germline CDR1 is GTSNPN and CDR2 is SVGIG (reference sequence). After removal of 3 bases from V and 7 bases from J, the junction contained 15 bases not matched to a gene. As regards this clonotype: Its antigen is unknown.

Time point denoted: persistent/refractory GD, antithyroid drugs over 5 years with positive TRAb. Preparation of the TCR library used RNA extracted from PBMCs. The guidelines of the American Thyroid Association were the basis for diagnosing Graves' disease. Patients of an endocrinology department in Xi'an, China, were included. A blood draw put around 9.1 milliliters of peripheral blood into EDTA tubes. The receptor was derived from a female donor with Graves disease. The sample in question was peripheral blood mononuclear cells (PBMCs), obtained when the disease was refractory, from a patient treated with antithyroid drugs. The rearrangement links TRBV30 to TRBJ2-2; 12 nucleotides agree with TRBD2. CDR3 in amino acids: CAWSDPWASGRANGELFF. DNA for the CDR3: TGTGCCTGGAGCGACCCCTGGGCTAGCGGGAGGGCCAACGGGGAGCTGTTTTTT. Combining the CDR3 with reference TRBV30 and TRBJ2-2 gives the whole variable domain SQTIHQWPATLVQPVGSPLSLECTVEGTSNPNLYWYRQAAGRGLQLLFYSVGIGQISSEVPQNLSASRPQDRQFILSSKKLLLSDSGFYLCAWSDPWASGRANGELFFGEGSRLTVL.